Reported below is one T cell receptor beta chain. Its target antigen remains unknown. No much larger clonotype is one base removed from it; base qualities were not supplied. This record comes from a study of blood T cell repertoires in COVID-19 (TCRdb year 2020). About the investigation overall: Samples from collaborators originated in the United States, Italy and Spain and spanned both the acute and convalescent phases of COVID-19. A de-identified subject ID, COVID-19 status, age in years and sex were almost always included in the sample metadata. The material from the prospective study consisted of cDNA or gDNA derived from T cells, B-cell-depleted T cells, or PBMCs. The dataset comprised deeply sampled blood TCRbeta repertoires from subjects exposed to, actively infected with, or recovered from COVID-19. The repertoires were made available in a free public database intended to serve as a resource for research on the immune response to SARS-CoV-2. Where available, HLA class I and class II types were obtained from metadata supplied by the sample provider rather than from assay-based typing. The samples were drawn from the first 160 participants of the ongoing ImmuneRACE study and from over a thousand subjects provided by 6 global collaborators. What the authors observed across the whole study: How much clinical and demographic metadata was included differed by source and by participant, and the metadata was provided uncurated.

Trimmed from V: 3 bases; trimmed from J: 5 bases; junction bases lacking a gene match: 10. The CDR3 goes from the cysteine to the phenylalanine over 17 residues. Only CDR3 DNA remains: 51 bases, in frame from the first base. CDR1 and CDR2, looked up from the germline V gene (reference sequence), are LGHDT and YNNKEL. One collaborating source in Seattle enrolled patients during active infection and followed them longitudinally through the course of disease. The collaborating institutions used their own protocols to collect whole blood in K2EDTA tubes. For TCRbeta analysis, collaborators shipped samples in one of three forms: frozen whole blood, isolated PBMCs, or DNA extracted from either of those sample types. TCRbeta CDR3 regions were amplified from genomic DNA by means of the immunoSEQ Assay, a bias-controlled multiplex PCR. The authors processed their data as follows. Within the assay, amplification of reference gene primers was used to estimate how many nucleated cells each sample contained. To quantify the absolute abundance of each unique TCRbeta CDR3 rearrangement, sequence reads were collapsed and filtered. For each sample, productive Simpson clonality was calculated by taking the square root of Simpson's diversity index across productive rearrangements. The clones in this table, taken by TCRdb from immuneACCESS, are in-frame only. Not every clone is retained; where verified, under half of the shortfall comes from an unresolved V gene, and the cause of the rest is unknown. D and trimming were read from the DNA, whereas the V and J calls and clone size are those reported in that table. The sample table records more than 65,000 clones; approximately 83% of these occur just once. Approximately 6.9% of the sample is in the top ten clones.

Sequencing was done on a sample of peripheral blood. This TCR was sampled from a man between 25 and 39 years old with COVID-19, enrolled during active disease. The sequence links TRBV3-1 (or the pseudogene TRBV3-2) to TRBJ1-6; a stretch of 7 junction bases matches TRBD1. The nucleotide sequence reads as follows: TGTGCCAGCAGCCACTGGGGCTCAGGGGGTGATAATTCACCCCTCCACTTT. This translates into CASSHWGSGGDNSPLHF.